In its sample, the clone carrying this T cell receptor beta chain was seen a few times. Antigen specificity is unknown. The sample belongs to a study of shared clonotypes between healthy human individuals. General observations from the study: Larger estimated richness was generally recorded for naive subsets relative to memory subsets. Around 4.7% of naive CD4 clonotypes were shared across a few donors.

The protocol was immunoSEQ multiplex PCR, while the TCRdb copy is restricted to in-frame clones and leaves out a portion. The sample lists millions of clones; approximately 95% were seen once. Donors, without exception, were Caucasian adults residing in Nashville, Tennessee. CD4+ cells were split into CD45RA+ naive and CD45RA-negative memory subsets. V lost 4 bases to trimming and J lost 9 bases, with 12 bases between them. CDR3 length: 12 residues. Looked up from germline, CDR1 is SGHAT and CDR2 is FQNNGV. The sequence was collected from a man aged 18 to 29 in good health. Some clones in this sample may be carry-over from other donors' samples. The sample taken for sequencing was naive CD4+ T cells from PBMCs. The subset here: CD45RA+ positively selected. The chain has TRBV11-2 and TRBJ1-1; D possibly corresponds to TRBD1 (6 bases). The DNA for the CDR3 is TGTGCCAGCAGCTCCCAGGGGACGAAAGCTTTCTTT. Translating gives CASSSQGTKAFF.